This T cell receptor beta chain was identified in a study of cytomegalovirus exposure and HLA in healthy donors. Study-wide background: The approximately 110 validation repertoires used a platform that matched the one used for the roughly 700 first-cohort repertoires, as a later analysis reported. Whole-study findings and limits: Most TCR sequences were uncommon, yet certain public TCRs appeared in many donors.

The donors were members of the validation cohort, which comprised 120 subjects and was separate from the first cohort of several hundred subjects. The assay was immunoSEQ multiplex PCR, and TCRdb's table has in-frame clones only and misses some. The sample holds around 200,000 clones, roughly three quarters seen once. The CDR3 totals 17 residues. The germline CDR1 and CDR2 sequences are SGHRS and YFSETQ. The V and J ends lost 0 bases and 1 base respectively, with 17 bases between them. The table lists this clone with a count of one. Its antigen is undetermined. The specimen was PBMCs. The TCR sequence derives from a woman aged 30 to 39 in good health and CMV-seronegative. V and J are TRBV5-1 and TRBJ2-7, with D maybe TRBD1 (7 bases). CDR3 in amino acids: CASSLGQGGGISYEQYF. The CDR3, as DNA: TGCGCCAGCAGCTTGGGACAGGGTGGCGGGATATCCTACGAGCAGTACTTC. The full variable domain, with the rest looked up from reference TRBV5-1 and TRBJ2-7, is KAGVTQTPRYLIKTRGQQVTLSCSPISGHRSVSWYQQTPGQGLQFLFEYFSETQRNKGNFPGRFSGRQFSNSRSEMNVSTLELGDSALYLCASSLGQGGGISYEQYFGPGTRLTVT.